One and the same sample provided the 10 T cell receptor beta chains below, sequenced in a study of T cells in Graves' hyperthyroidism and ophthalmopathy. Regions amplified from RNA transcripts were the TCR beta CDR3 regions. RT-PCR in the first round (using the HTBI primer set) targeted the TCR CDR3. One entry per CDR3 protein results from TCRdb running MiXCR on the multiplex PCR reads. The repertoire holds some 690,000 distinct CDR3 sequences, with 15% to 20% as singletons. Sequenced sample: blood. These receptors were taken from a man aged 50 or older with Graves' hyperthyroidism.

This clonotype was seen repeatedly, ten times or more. CDR3 in amino acids: CASTVARDSNQPQHF. The CDR3 DNA sequence: TGTGCCAGCACCGTTGCCAGAGATAGCAATCAGCCCCAGCATTTT. The genes are TRBV28 and TRBJ1-5; D is uncertain. The CDR3 sequence is 15 residues long. Germline-derived CDR1 and CDR2 are MDHEN and SYDVKM. V was trimmed by 7 bases and J by 0 bases, leaving 13 bases between them. Supplemented by reference TRBV28 and TRBJ1-5, the full variable domain reads DVKVTQSSRYLVKRTGEKVFLECVQDMDHENMFWYRQDPGLGLRLIYFSYDVKMKEKGDIPEGYSVSREKKERFSLILESASTNQTSMYLCASTVARDSNQPQHFGDGTRLSIL.

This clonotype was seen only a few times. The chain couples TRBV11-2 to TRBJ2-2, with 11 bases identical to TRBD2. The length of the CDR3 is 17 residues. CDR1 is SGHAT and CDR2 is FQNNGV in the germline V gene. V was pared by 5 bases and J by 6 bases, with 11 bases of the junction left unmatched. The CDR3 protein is CASSPLTSGRNAGELFF. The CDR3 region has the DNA TGTGCCAGCAGCCCACTCACTAGCGGGAGAAATGCCGGGGAGCTGTTTTTT.

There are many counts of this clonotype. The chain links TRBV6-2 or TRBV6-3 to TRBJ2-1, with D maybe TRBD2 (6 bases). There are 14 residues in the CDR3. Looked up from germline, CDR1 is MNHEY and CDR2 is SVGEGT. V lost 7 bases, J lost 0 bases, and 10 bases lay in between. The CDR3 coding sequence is TGTGCCAGCATTCCAGCGGGCTCCTACAATGAGCAGTTCTTC. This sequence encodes CASIPAGSYNEQFF.

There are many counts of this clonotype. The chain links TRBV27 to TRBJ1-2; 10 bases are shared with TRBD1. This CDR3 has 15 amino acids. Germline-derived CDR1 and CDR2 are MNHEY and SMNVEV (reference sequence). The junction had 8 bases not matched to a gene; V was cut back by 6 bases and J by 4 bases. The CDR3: CASRTTTGGAYGYTF. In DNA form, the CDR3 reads TGTGCCAGCAGGACTACGACAGGGGGCGCCTATGGCTACACCTTC.

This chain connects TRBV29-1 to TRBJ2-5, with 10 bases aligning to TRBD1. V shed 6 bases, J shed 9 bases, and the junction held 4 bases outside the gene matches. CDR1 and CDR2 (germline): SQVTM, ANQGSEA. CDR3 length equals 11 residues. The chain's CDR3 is CSVRGTGAQYF. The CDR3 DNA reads TGCAGCGTCCGAGGGACAGGGGCCCAGTACTTC.

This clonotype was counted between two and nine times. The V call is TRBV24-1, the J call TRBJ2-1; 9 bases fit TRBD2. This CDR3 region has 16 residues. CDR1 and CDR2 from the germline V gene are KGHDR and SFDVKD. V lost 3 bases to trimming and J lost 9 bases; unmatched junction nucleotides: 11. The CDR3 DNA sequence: TGTGCCACCAGTGATCCCTCGGCTAGCGGGATCGGTGAGCAGTTCTTC. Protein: CATSDPSASGIGEQFF.

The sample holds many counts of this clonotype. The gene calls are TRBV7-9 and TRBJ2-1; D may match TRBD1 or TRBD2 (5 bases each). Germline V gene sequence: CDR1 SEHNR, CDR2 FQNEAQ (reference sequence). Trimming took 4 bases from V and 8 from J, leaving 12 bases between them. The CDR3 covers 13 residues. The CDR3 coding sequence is TGTGCCAGCAGCTCCATTGGGACCGATGAGCAGTTCTTC. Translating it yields CASSSIGTDEQFF.

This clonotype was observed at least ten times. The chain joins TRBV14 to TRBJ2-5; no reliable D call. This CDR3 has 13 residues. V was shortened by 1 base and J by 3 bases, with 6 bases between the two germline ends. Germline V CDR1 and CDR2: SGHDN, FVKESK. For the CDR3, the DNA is TGTGCCAGCAGCCAAGGGTTGGAAGAGACCCAGTACTTC. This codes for CASSQGLEETQYF.

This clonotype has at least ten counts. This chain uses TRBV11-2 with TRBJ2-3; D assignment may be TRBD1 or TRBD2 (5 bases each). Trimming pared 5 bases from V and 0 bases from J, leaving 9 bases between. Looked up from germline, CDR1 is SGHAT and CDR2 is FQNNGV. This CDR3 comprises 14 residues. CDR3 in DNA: TGTGCCAGCAGCCCATGGGGGAGCACAGATACGCAGTATTTT. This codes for CASSPWGSTDTQYF.

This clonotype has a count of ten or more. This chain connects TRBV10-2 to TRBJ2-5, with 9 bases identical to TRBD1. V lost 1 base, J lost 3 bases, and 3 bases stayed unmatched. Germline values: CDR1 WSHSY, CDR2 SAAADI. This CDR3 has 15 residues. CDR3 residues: CASSEWGQGEETQYF. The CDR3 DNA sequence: TGCGCCAGCAGTGAGTGGGGACAGGGAGAAGAGACCCAGTACTTC.